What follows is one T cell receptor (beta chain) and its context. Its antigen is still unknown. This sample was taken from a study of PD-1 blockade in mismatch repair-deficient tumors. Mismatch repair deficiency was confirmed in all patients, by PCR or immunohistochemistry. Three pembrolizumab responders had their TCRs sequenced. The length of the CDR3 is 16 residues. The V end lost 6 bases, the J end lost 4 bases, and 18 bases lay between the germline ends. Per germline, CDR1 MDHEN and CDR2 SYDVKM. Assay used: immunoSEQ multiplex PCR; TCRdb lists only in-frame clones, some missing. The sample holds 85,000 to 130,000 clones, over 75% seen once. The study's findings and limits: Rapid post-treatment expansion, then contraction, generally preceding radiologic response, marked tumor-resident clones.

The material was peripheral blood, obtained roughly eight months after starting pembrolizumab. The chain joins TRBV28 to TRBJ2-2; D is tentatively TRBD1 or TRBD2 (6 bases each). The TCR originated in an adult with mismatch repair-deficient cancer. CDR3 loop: CASSSGGARFTGELFF. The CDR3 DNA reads TGTGCCAGCAGCTCCGGGGGCGCGAGATTCACCGGGGAGCTGTTTTTT. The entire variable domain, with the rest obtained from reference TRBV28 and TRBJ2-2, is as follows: DVKVTQSSRYLVKRTGEKVFLECVQDMDHENMFWYRQDPGLGLRLIYFSYDVKMKEKGDIPEGYSVSREKKERFSLILESASTNQTSMYLCASSSGGARFTGELFFGEGSRLTVL.